Listed below are T cell receptor beta chains from one sample, sequenced in a study of CD8 T cells in ankylosing spondylitis. TCRdb recomputed calls from the 5' RACE reads with MiXCR, one row per CDR3 protein. The sample carries roughly 180,000 distinct CDR3 sequences, 11% recorded once. The specimen sequenced was blood, either unsorted or a sorted T cell fraction (not recorded which). These receptors originate from a male donor with ankylosing spondylitis or in good health (not recorded which). CDR3s include the opening cysteine and the closing phenylalanine or tryptophan. The order of the fields is D gene, J gene, V gene, clone size, CDR3 DNA, CDR3 protein. The D gene is left open where the match is weak. A clone size is listed for some rows: how often the clone was seen (once, few, many), or a class if it is expanded.

.	TRBJ1-3	TRBV9	.	TGTGCCAGCAAGCGCGGAAACACCATATATTTT	CASKRGNTIYF
.	TRBJ1-2	TRBV29-1	many	TGCAGCGTTGAAGCGGCCGGGTTTGAGGGCTCGGACTATGGCTACACCTTC	CSVEAAGFEGSDYGYTF
TRBD2	TRBJ2-1	TRBV6-5	few	TGTGCCAGCAGTTACAGGGCCCTAGCGGGCCGTGAGCAGTTCTTC	CASSYRALAGREQFF
TRBD2	TRBJ2-2	TRBV7-2	many	TGTGCCAGCAGCACCATTACTAGCGGGGGGAAGGCCGGGGAGCTGTTTTTT	CASSTITSGGKAGELFF
TRBD1	TRBJ1-5	TRBV9	many	TGTGCCAGCAGAGACGACAGGGTAAGCAATCAGCCCCAGCATTTT	CASRDDRVSNQPQHF
.	TRBJ1-2	TRBV25-1	few	TGTGCCAGCAGTGGAACCTTTGACAGAAGATATGGCTACACCTTC	CASSGTFDRRYGYTF
.	TRBJ2-1	TRBV3-1	.	TGTGCCAGCAGCTTTCCCCGATCCTCCTACAATGAGCAGTTCTTC	CASSFPRSSYNEQFF
.	TRBJ1-1	TRBV5-6	many	TGTGCCAGCAGCTCCGGGACCACGGCTGAAGCTTTCTTT	CASSSGTTAEAFF
TRBD2	TRBJ2-1	TRBV30	.	TGTGCCTGGATTAGCGGGAACTCCTACAATGAGCAGTTCTTC	CAWISGNSYNEQFF
TRBD2	TRBJ2-2	TRBV7-8	.	TGTGCCAGCAGCTCAACCGGGACTAGCGGAAACACCGGGGAGCTGTTTTTT	CASSSTGTSGNTGELFF
TRBD2	TRBJ2-1	TRBV29-1	many	TGCAGCGTTGATCTGCGGGAGGCGGGTGAGCAGTTCTTC	CSVDLREAGEQFF
TRBD1	TRBJ2-1	TRBV25-1	.	TGTGCCACCTCAACCGGGACAGGTGTGCGGGATGAGCAGTTCTTC	CATSTGTGVRDEQFF
TRBD2	TRBJ2-7	TRBV3-1	.	TGTGCCAGCAGCGACAAGACTAGCGGGGAGAACTCCTACGAGCAGTACTTC	CASSDKTSGENSYEQYF
TRBD2	TRBJ2-7	TRBV15	many	TGTGCCACCAGCCCGCGTATAGCGGGGAACTCCTACGAGCAGTACTTC	CATSPRIAGNSYEQYF
.	TRBJ2-3	TRBV20-1	many	TGCAGTGCTAGTTCTAGCACAGATACGCAGTATTTT	CSASSSTDTQYF
.	TRBJ2-2	TRBV4-2	many	TGTGCCAGCAGCCACACTACCGGGGAGCTGTTTTTT	CASSHTTGELFF
.	TRBJ2-1	TRBV7-9	few	TGTGCCAGCAGCTCACCCCGAGGGGCTAAGAATGAGCAGTTCTTC	CASSSPRGAKNEQFF
.	TRBJ1-5	TRBV7-2	once	TGTGCCAGCAGCTCCCAGGGACAAGCCCGGCATTTT	CASSSQGQARHF
.	TRBJ2-7	TRBV5-1	.	TGCGCCAGCAGCTTGAATCAGGATATCTCCTACGAGCAGTACTTC	CASSLNQDISYEQYF
.	TRBJ2-7	TRBV2	many	TGTGCCAGCAGTGATCTGATGGGGGACCACGAGCAGTACTTC	CASSDLMGDHEQYF
TRBD2	TRBJ2-2	TRBV12-5	many	TGTGCTAGTGGTGCACTAGCGGGAGTTGGGGAGCTGTTTTTT	CASGALAGVGELFF
.	TRBJ1-1	TRBV10-3	many	TGTGCCATCAGTCCGAGGGGTACTGAAGCTTTCTTT	CAISPRGTEAFF
TRBD1	TRBJ2-1	TRBV6-6	many	TGTGCCAGCAGTTTGGACAGGGCGGGCGAGCAGTTCTTC	CASSLDRAGEQFF
.	TRBJ1-2	TRBV5-1	.	TGCGCCAGCAGCTTGAATGGGGACAACTATGGCTACACCTTC	CASSLNGDNYGYTF
TRBD1	TRBJ1-6	TRBV7-2	few	TGTGCCAGCAGCTCCGGGACAGGGACCCTCCACTTT	CASSSGTGTLHF
.	TRBJ2-5	TRBV4-2	few	TGTGCCAGCAGCCCAAGCGAGGGAGGAGAGACCCAGTACTTC	CASSPSEGGETQYF
TRBD1	TRBJ1-2	TRBV12-3/TRBV12-4	many	TGTGCCAGCAGTGTGACAGGGGATGGCTACACCTTC	CASSVTGDGYTF
.	TRBJ2-1	TRBV29-1	many	TGCAGCGTTTTCTTGTTCTCCTACAATGAGCAGTTCTTC	CSVFLFSYNEQFF
.	TRBJ2-1	TRBV5-6	many	TGTGCCAGCAGCGGAGGCGGGGAGCCCTCCTACAATGAGCAGTTCTTC	CASSGGGEPSYNEQFF
TRBD1	TRBJ1-1	TRBV4-3	many	TGCGCCAGCAGCGACTCTCAGGGGGCGGTAACTGAAGCTTTCTTT	CASSDSQGAVTEAFF
.	TRBJ2-7	TRBV2	many	TGTGCCAGCAGAAGAAACTACGAGCAGTACTTC	CASRRNYEQYF
.	TRBJ2-1	TRBV2	few	TGTGCCAGCAGTGTGACAGGCGACTACAATGAGCAGTTCTTC	CASSVTGDYNEQFF
TRBD1	TRBJ1-3	TRBV5-1	few	TGCGCCAGCAGCCAACTAGGACAGGGGATCTCTGGAAACACCATATATTTT	CASSQLGQGISGNTIYF
TRBD1	TRBJ1-6	TRBV5-1	many	TGCGCCAGCAGCCCCCAGGGGGCTGAGAATTCACCCCTCCACTTT	CASSPQGAENSPLHF
.	TRBJ2-3	TRBV4-3	many	TGCGCCAGCAGCCAGCGGGTGGGCACAGATACGCAGTATTTT	CASSQRVGTDTQYF
TRBD1	TRBJ2-3	TRBV14	many	TGTGCCAGCAGCCCGGGACAGGGCGGCACAGATACGCAGTATTTT	CASSPGQGGTDTQYF
.	TRBJ2-7	TRBV10-3	few	TGTGCCATCAGTGGGGACCCACTCTACGAGCAGTACTTC	CAISGDPLYEQYF
.	TRBJ2-7	TRBV20-1	many	TGCAGTGCTAGATCCTCCCGGGACTCCCTCTACGAGCAGTACTTC	CSARSSRDSLYEQYF
.	TRBJ1-2	TRBV20-1	few	TGCAGTGCTTGGGGCGCTAACCCAGGACGGGGACCTAATAACTATGGCTACACCTTC	CSAWGANPGRGPNNYGYTF
TRBD2	TRBJ2-3	TRBV12-3/TRBV12-4	many	TGTGCCAGCAGTTTAACTAGCGGGAGGCAGGCGCAGTATTTT	CASSLTSGRQAQYF